Each of the 18 T cell receptor beta chains below was sequenced from the same sample in a study of T cell responses to AZD1222 COVID-19 vaccine. Clones were sequenced by immunoSEQ multiplex PCR, and TCRdb holds only the in-frame ones, with some missing. There are approximately 140,000 clones in the sample; about 92% occur only once, and around 5.4% lies in the top ten. Sequenced here: peripheral blood, sampled on day 0 of AZD1222 vaccination. The receptors stem from an adult in good health.

The J gene is TRBJ1-2, the V gene TRBV5-6; 7 bases match TRBD1. Germline V gene lookup returns CDR1 SGHDT and CDR2 YYEEEE. The CDR3 extends over 13 amino acids. After removal of 4 bases from V and 14 bases from J, the junction contained 14 bases not matched to a gene. CDR3 nucleotide sequence: TGTGCCAGCAGCCACGGGACAGCGGGCCCCAGAACCTTC. Amino acid sequence: CASSHGTAGPRTF.

Only one count was recorded for this clone. The chain combines TRBV6-5 with TRBJ1-1; D is undetermined. V lost 6 bases and J 1 base, leaving 15 bases between the germline ends. The CDR3 loop spans 15 amino acids. Germline CDR1 is MNHEY and CDR2 is SVGAGI. CDR3 sequence: CASREGSLRNTEAFF. CDR3 DNA sequence: TGTGCCAGCAGGGAGGGTTCCCTTCGGAACACTGAAGCTTTCTTT.

The chain uses TRBV15 and TRBJ2-6; D is uncertain. Germline V gives CDR1 LNHNV, CDR2 YYDKDF (reference sequence). The CDR3 totals 12 residues. Trimming left V 1 base short and J 7 bases short, with 2 bases between. This CDR3 reads CATSRVANVLTF. CDR3 DNA: TGTGCCACCAGCAGAGTAGCCAACGTCCTGACTTTC.

Here the CDR3 reads CASSWGQLTYEQYF. CDR3 nucleotides: TGCGCCAGCAGCTGGGGACAGCTGACCTACGAGCAGTACTTC. The chain combines TRBV5-1 with TRBJ2-7; 7 nucleotides agree with TRBD1. After removal of 3 bases from V and 2 bases from J, the junction contained 5 bases not matched to a gene. Germline V CDR1 and CDR2: SGHRS, YFSETQ. CDR3 length: 14 residues.

CDR3 protein: CASRAFGAGTEAFF. The CDR3, as DNA: TGCGCCAGCAGGGCCTTCGGGGCTGGGACTGAAGCTTTCTTT. This chain uses TRBV5-1 with TRBJ1-1; TRBD1 is a possible D gene (5 bases). Germline V gene data show CDR1 as SGHRS and CDR2 as YFSETQ. CDR3 length: 14 residues. The V gene lost 5 bases and the J gene lost 5 bases, with 16 bases spanning the gap.

The rearrangement links TRBV30 to TRBJ2-7, with D perhaps given as TRBD1 or TRBD2 (5 bases each). V was clipped by 0 bases and J by 2 bases, with 14 bases between them. The germline V gene encodes CDR1 GTSNPN and CDR2 SVGIG (reference sequence). CDR3 length: 15 residues. CDR3 region: CAWSVRTGPPYEQYF. CDR3 bases: TGTGCCTGGAGTGTACGCACGGGACCCCCCTACGAGCAGTACTTC.

This clone was observed a few times. The CDR3 sequence: CASSYDGNTEAFF. The DNA of the CDR3 is TGTGCCAGCAGTTACGACGGGAACACTGAAGCTTTCTTT. The V and J genes are TRBV6-5 and TRBJ1-1; no clear D gene. Deletions cut 2 bases from V and 1 base from J, with 5 bases between. The CDR3 runs to 13 residues. CDR1 is MNHEY and CDR2 is SVGAGI in the germline V gene.

The chain has TRBV3-1 (or the pseudogene TRBV3-2) and TRBJ1-5, with D uncertain. V dropped 4 bases and J dropped 0 bases, with 13 bases sitting between them. The germline CDR1 and CDR2 sequences are LGHDT and YNNKEL (reference sequence). The CDR3 contains 16 residues. The CDR3 coding sequence is TGTGCCAGCAGCCTTGGACCCCCTAATAGCAATCAGCCCCAGCATTTT. Residues: CASSLGPPNSNQPQHF.

The chain carries TRBV6-2 or TRBV6-3 and TRBJ1-1; no firm D call. Between the trimmed V and J ends, which lost 0 bases and 6 bases, there was a span of 11 bases. In germline, CDR1 is MNHEY, CDR2 SVGEGT. The CDR3 length is 14 residues. The CDR3 sequence is CASSYSTPGAEAFF. CDR3 in DNA: TGTGCCAGCAGTTACTCGACGCCCGGTGCTGAAGCTTTCTTT.

The V and J genes are TRBV10-2 and TRBJ2-1; D is perhaps TRBD2 (5 bases). CDR1 WSHSY and CDR2 SAAADI come from the germline V gene. V gave up 7 bases and J gave up 5 bases, with 21 bases separating them. The CDR3 contains 16 residues. The CDR3 region is CASNPGIADIDNEQFF. The CDR3, as DNA: TGCGCCAGCAACCCCGGGATAGCAGATATCGACAATGAGCAGTTCTTC.

In its sample, this clone was seen once. The V and J genes are TRBV29-1 and TRBJ1-2; tentatively, D is TRBD1 (6 bases). V was cut by 3 bases and J by 4 bases, with 21 bases left in between. The CDR3 consists of 16 residues. Germline V gene sequence: CDR1 SQVTM, CDR2 ANQGSEA. As DNA, the CDR3 is TGCAGCGTTGAGGGGGCGGCAGGGTATGGGAGCTATGGCTACACCTTC. It encodes CSVEGAAGYGSYGYTF.

The V gene is TRBV6-5, the J gene TRBJ1-4; perhaps TRBD1 as D (5 bases). CDR3 size: 16 residues. Trimming removed 0 bases at V and 8 bases at J, with 16 bases between. Germline V gene data show CDR1 as MNHEY and CDR2 as SVGAGI. CDR3 in amino acids: CASSYSTPGFGEKLFF. The CDR3 bases are TGTGCCAGCAGTTACTCGACCCCAGGGTTCGGGGAAAAACTGTTTTTT.

The V gene is TRBV7-8, the J gene TRBJ2-3, with 11 positions matching TRBD2. Per the germline V gene, CDR1 is SGHVS and CDR2 is FQNEAQ. This CDR3 region has 17 residues. The junction had 9 bases not matched to a gene; V was cut back by 5 bases and J by 2 bases. CDR3 region: CASSRSGRVPNTDTQYF. Here the CDR3 DNA reads TGTGCCAGCAGCCGTAGCGGGAGGGTGCCCAACACAGATACGCAGTATTTT.

The genes are TRBV9 and TRBJ2-3; 11 bases agree with TRBD2. The junction had 8 bases not matched to a gene; V was cut back by 0 bases and J by 5 bases. Germline V gives CDR1 SGDLS, CDR2 YYNGEE. The CDR3 is 17 amino acids. CDR3: CASSVVPVAGGVDTQYF. CDR3 sequence (DNA): TGTGCCAGCAGCGTAGTCCCTGTAGCGGGAGGGGTAGATACGCAGTATTTT. Complete variable domain (other parts from reference TRBV9 and TRBJ2-3): DSGVTQTPKHLITATGQRVTLRCSPRSGDLSVYWYQQSLDQGLQFLIQYYNGEERAKGNILERFSAQQFPDLHSELNLSSLELGDSALYFCASSVVPVAGGVDTQYFGPGTRLTVL.

This chain connects TRBV6-2 or TRBV6-3 to TRBJ1-1; D not resolved. The V end was cut by 6 bases, the J end by 2 bases, with 13 bases between. The length of the CDR3 is 14 residues. The germline V gene has CDR1 MNHEY and CDR2 SVGEGT. CDR3 nucleotides: TGTGCCAGCAGCGAAAGGCGACCCAACACTGAAGCTTTCTTT. This sequence encodes CASSERRPNTEAFF.

The chain employs TRBV10-3 and TRBJ1-6, with 8 bases identical to TRBD1. Germline V lookup: CDR1 ENHRY, CDR2 SYGVKD. The CDR3 totals 19 residues. Trimming took 10 bases from V and 14 from J; bases not matched to a gene: 31. CDR3 residues: CATRPGTGSIIHRVGTLHF. CDR3 coding DNA: TGTGCCACCCGCCCCGGGACAGGTTCTATAATTCACCGGGTTGGGACCCTCCACTTT.

A single count supports this clone. The chain employs TRBV7-9 and TRBJ1-6; a weak D match, TRBD1 (5 bases). Looked up from germline, CDR1 is SEHNR and CDR2 is FQNEAQ (reference sequence). Trimming removed 5 bases at V and 6 bases at J, with 17 bases between. This CDR3 spans 16 amino acids. The CDR3 DNA is TGTGCCAGCAGCCTCCATGGGGCAGGCTCTAATTCACCCCTCCACTTT. Translation: CASSLHGAGSNSPLHF.

The chain uses TRBV18 and TRBJ2-5; D uncertain. CDR3 length: 13 amino acids. The germline gives CDR1 KGHSH, CDR2 LQKENI. With 2 bases removed from V and 1 base from J, the gap between germline ends came to 5 bases. CDR3 residues: CASSPDPQETQYF. CDR3 coding DNA: TGTGCCAGCTCACCAGATCCCCAAGAGACCCAGTACTTC. The full variable domain, with the rest looked up from reference TRBV18 and TRBJ2-5, is NAGVMQNPRHLVRRRGQEARLRCSPMKGHSHVYWYRQLPEEGLKFMVYLQKENIIDESGMPKERFSAEFPKEGPSILRIQQVVRGDSAAYFCASSPDPQETQYFGPGTRLLVL.